One and the same sample provided the 5 T cell receptor beta chains below, sequenced in a study of blood T cell repertoires in COVID-19. The data were produced by immunoSEQ multiplex PCR, yet TCRdb's version contains in-frame clones alone and is incomplete. The data contain 100,000 to 150,000 clones, 80% to 95% of them singletons. Sequenced material: peripheral blood. These receptors originate from a man between 50 and 59 years old with COVID-19, enrolled during active disease.

The chain couples TRBV28 to TRBJ1-1; possible D gene TRBD1, 5 bases. CDR3 length: 13 amino acids. Germline values: CDR1 MDHEN, CDR2 SYDVKM. The ends were cut back, 3 bases at V and 4 bases at J, with 9 bases in the middle. CDR3: CASSFPGRTEAFF. CDR3 coding DNA: TGTGCCAGCAGTTTCCCAGGGCGCACTGAAGCTTTCTTT.

V and J are TRBV24-1 and TRBJ1-1; TRBD1 is a possible D gene (6 bases). CDR1 is KGHDR and CDR2 is SFDVKD in the germline V gene. V shed 5 bases and J shed 2 bases, with 17 bases lying between them. The CDR3 consists of 16 residues. CDR3 in DNA: TGTGCCACCAGTGCTAAACAGGGACCCACCAACACTGAAGCTTTCTTT. Translating it yields CATSAKQGPTNTEAFF.

The V call is TRBV9, the J call TRBJ2-2; D is possibly TRBD2 (6 bases). The germline CDR1 and CDR2 sequences are SGDLS and YYNGEE. The CDR3 runs 15 residues. The V and J ends lost 3 bases and 6 bases respectively, with 15 bases between them. In DNA form, the CDR3 reads TGTGCCAGCAGCGCACACAGCACGGGGGCCGGGGAGCTGTTTTTT. This gives the protein CASSAHSTGAGELFF. The full variable domain, its missing parts supplied by reference TRBV9 and TRBJ2-2, is DSGVTQTPKHLITATGQRVTLRCSPRSGDLSVYWYQQSLDQGLQFLIQYYNGEERAKGNILERFSAQQFPDLHSELNLSSLELGDSALYFCASSAHSTGAGELFFGEGSRLTVL.

This clone was found once. The sample holds other DNA sequences that translate to the same CDR3. The rearrangement uses TRBV7-2 and TRBJ2-3; weak D call: TRBD1 (5 bases). Trimming shortened V by 2 bases and J by 1 base, and 10 bases separated the two germline ends. The germline V gene encodes CDR1 SGHTA and CDR2 FQGNSA. The CDR3 extends over 15 amino acids. The CDR3 DNA follows: TGTGCCAGCAGCTTAAGGCAAGGGGGCACAGATACGCAGTATTTT. Its protein is CASSLRQGGTDTQYF. Full variable domain (missing parts from reference TRBV7-2 and TRBJ2-3): GAGVSQSPSNKVTEKGKDVELRCDPISGHTALYWYRQSLGQGLEFLIYFQGNSAPDKSGLPSDRFSAERTGGSVSTLTIQRTQQEDSAVYLCASSLRQGGTDTQYFGPGTRLTVL.

The chain recombines TRBV5-8 with TRBJ2-7; D uncertain. V was trimmed by 5 bases and J by 3 bases, leaving 12 bases between them. From germline, CDR1 is SGHTS and CDR2 YDEGEE. This CDR3 region has 13 residues. CDR3 amino acids: CASRWMGDYEQYF. CDR3 coding DNA: TGTGCCAGCAGGTGGATGGGCGACTACGAGCAGTACTTC.